This record looks at one T cell receptor beta chain sequence and its context. Its specificity is unknown. Trimming took 7 bases from V and 4 from J; bases not matched to a gene: 12. The CDR3 sequence is 16 residues long. The germline CDR1 and CDR2 sequences are SEHNR and FQNEAQ (reference sequence). Diagnosis of hyperthyroidism was new in patients aged 18 to 65, and its duration was under 2 months. The data were taken from a study of T cells in Graves' hyperthyroidism and ophthalmopathy. As for the study in general: Peripheral blood samples were taken at initial diagnosis, prior to any treatment. Notes on the study in general: The majority of expanded thyroid clonotypes above 0.001 also appeared in blood.

Amplification of TCR beta CDR3 regions used RNA as the template. An initial round of RT-PCR targeting the TCR CDR3 relied on the HTBI primer set. In TCRdb, the multiplex PCR reads were re-called with MiXCR into one record per CDR3 protein. The profile shows under 400,000 distinct CDR3 sequences, over 15% of them singletons. The chain recombines TRBV7-9 with TRBJ2-2, with TRBD2 identical over 7 bases. The TCR comes from a woman aged 50 to 65 with Graves' hyperthyroidism. The sample comprised blood. CDR3 in DNA: TGTGCCAGCACCACCCGGGAGGCAGAGCTCACCGGGGAGCTGTTTTTT. This gives the protein CASTTREAELTGELFF.